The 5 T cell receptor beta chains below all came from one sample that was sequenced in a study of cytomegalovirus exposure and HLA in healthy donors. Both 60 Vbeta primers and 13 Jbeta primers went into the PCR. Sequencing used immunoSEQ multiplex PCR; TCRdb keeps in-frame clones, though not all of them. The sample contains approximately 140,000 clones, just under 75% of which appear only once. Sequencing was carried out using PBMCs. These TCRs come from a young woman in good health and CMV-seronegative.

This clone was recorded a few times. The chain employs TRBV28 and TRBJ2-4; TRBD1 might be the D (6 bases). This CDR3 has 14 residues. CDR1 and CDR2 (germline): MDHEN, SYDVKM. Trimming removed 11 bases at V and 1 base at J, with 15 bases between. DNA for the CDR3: TGTGCCGCTCGGCAGGGGTCGGCCAAAAACATTCAGTACTTC. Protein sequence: CAARQGSAKNIQYF.

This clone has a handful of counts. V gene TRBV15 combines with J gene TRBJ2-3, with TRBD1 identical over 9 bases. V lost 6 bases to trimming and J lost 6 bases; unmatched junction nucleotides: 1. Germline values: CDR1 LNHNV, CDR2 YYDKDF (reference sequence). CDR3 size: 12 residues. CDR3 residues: CATRDRGDTQYF. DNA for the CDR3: TGTGCCACCAGAGACAGGGGGGATACGCAGTATTTT.

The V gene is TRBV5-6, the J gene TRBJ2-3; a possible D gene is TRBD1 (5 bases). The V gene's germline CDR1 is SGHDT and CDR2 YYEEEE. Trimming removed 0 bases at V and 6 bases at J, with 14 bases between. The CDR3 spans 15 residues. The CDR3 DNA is TGTGCCAGCAGCTTGGGGGCAGGGAAAGGCGATACGCAGTATTTT. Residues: CASSLGAGKGDTQYF.

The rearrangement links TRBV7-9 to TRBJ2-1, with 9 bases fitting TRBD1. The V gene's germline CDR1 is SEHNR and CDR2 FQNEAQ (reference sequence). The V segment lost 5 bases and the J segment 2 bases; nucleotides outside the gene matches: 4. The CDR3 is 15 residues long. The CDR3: CASSHRTGAYNEQFF. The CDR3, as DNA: TGTGCCAGCAGCCACCGGACAGGGGCCTACAATGAGCAGTTCTTC.

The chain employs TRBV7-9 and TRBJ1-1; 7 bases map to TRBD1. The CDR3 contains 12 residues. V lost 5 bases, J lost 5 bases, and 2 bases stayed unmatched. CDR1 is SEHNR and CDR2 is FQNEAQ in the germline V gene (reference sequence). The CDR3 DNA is TGTGCCAGCAGCGCCAGGGGGACTGAAGCTTTCTTT. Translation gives CASSARGTEAFF.